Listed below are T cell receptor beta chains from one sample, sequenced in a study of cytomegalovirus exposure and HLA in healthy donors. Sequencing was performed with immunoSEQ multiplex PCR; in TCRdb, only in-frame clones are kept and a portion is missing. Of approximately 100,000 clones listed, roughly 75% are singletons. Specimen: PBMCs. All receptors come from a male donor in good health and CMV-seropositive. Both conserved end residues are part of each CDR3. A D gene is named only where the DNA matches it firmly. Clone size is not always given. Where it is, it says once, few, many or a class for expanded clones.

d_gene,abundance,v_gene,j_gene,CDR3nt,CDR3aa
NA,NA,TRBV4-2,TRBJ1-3,TGTGCCAGCAGCCAAGAAACGGACACATCGAGCTCTGGAAACACCATATATTTT,CASSQETDTSSSGNTIYF
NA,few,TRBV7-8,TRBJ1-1,TGTGCCAGCAGTCCCGGAGGGCAGGGAATGAACACTGAAGCTTTCTTT,CASSPGGQGMNTEAFF
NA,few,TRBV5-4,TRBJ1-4,TGTGCCAGCAGCCGGGGGGGGACAACTAATGAAAAACTGTTTTTT,CASSRGGTTNEKLFF
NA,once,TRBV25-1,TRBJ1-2,TGTGCCAGCAGTGACGACACATTCTATGGCTACACCTTC,CASSDDTFYGYTF
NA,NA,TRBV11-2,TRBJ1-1,TGTGCCAGCAGCTCCCACCTCTTGGGCAGGGGAGGGACTGAAGCTTTCTTT,CASSSHLLGRGGTEAFF
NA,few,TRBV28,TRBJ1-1,TGTGCCAGCAAGAGGCGGGGGTACACTGAAGCTTTCTTT,CASKRRGYTEAFF
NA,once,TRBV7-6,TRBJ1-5,TGTGCCAGCAGCTTTTCGGGGGGGGGCAATCAGCCCCAGCATTTT,CASSFSGGGNQPQHF
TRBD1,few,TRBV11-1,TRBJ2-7,TGTGCCAGCAGCCTCAGGGGGCCGGGGTACGAGCAGTACTTC,CASSLRGPGYEQYF
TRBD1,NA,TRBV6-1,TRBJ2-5,TGTGCCAGCAGTGAGACAGGGGGTTGGGAGACCCAGTACTTC,CASSETGGWETQYF
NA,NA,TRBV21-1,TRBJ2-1,TGTGCCAGCAGCATCCCGACGAAGCGGGGGGGCAACAATGAGCAGTTCTTC,CASSIPTKRGGNNEQFF
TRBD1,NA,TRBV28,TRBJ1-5,TGTGCCAGCAGTCGTGGACAGGGGGCTCAGCCCCAGCATTTT,CASSRGQGAQPQHF
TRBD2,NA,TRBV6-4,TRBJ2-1,TGTGCCAGCAGTGCCGATAGCGGGGGGGCCAATGAGCAGTTCTTC,CASSADSGGANEQFF
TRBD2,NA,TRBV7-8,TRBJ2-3,TGTGCCAGCAGCGCCCAGGTAGCGGGGGGGACAGATACGCAGTATTTT,CASSAQVAGGTDTQYF
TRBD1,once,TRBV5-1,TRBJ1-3,TGCGCCAGCAGCATATCAGGGGGCAACGCTGGAAACACCATATATTTT,CASSISGGNAGNTIYF
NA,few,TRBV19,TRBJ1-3,TGTGCCAGTAGTATATCCGCGGCCGGTAATGGAAACACCATATATTTT,CASSISAAGNGNTIYF
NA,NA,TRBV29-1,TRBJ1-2,TGCAGCGTTGAAGGAGGACAGCGTTTCGGGGGCTACACCTTC,CSVEGGQRFGGYTF
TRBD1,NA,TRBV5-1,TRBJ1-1,TGCGCCAGCACCAAGGACAGGGCCACTGAAGCTTTCTTT,CASTKDRATEAFF
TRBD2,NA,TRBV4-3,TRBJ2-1,TGCGCCAGCAGCCAGGGGAAGGGCGGGAGCAATGAGCAGTTCTTC,CASSQGKGGSNEQFF
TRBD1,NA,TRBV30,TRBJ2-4,TGTGCCTGGAGTGTGAAGATGGACAGGCCCAAAAACATTCAGTACTTC,CAWSVKMDRPKNIQYF
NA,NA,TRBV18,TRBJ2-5,TGTGCCAGCTCGACGGCGGAGCAAGAGACCCAGTACTTC,CASSTAEQETQYF
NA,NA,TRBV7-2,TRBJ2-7,TGTGCCAGCAGACAGGGAGCAACGACGGGGTCCGGGGAGCAGTACTTC,CASRQGATTGSGEQYF
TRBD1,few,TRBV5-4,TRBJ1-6,TGTGCCAGCAGCGGACTCTGGGGACAGGACAATGGTAATTCACCCCTCCACTTT,CASSGLWGQDNGNSPLHF
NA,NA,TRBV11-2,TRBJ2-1,TGTGCCAGCACCCGGGGCTCCTACAATGAGCAGTTCTTC,CASTRGSYNEQFF
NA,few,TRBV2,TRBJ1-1,TGTGCCAGCACGGACGTGACGGGGGAGGGCACTGAAGCTTTCTTT,CASTDVTGEGTEAFF
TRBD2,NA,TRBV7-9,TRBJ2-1,TGTGCCAGCAGCTTAGGGGGGGCTAGCGGGGGCCGGCAGTTCTTC,CASSLGGASGGRQFF
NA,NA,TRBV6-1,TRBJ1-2,TGTGCCAGCAGCCGACCGGGACTGAGGAGCTATGGCTACACCTTC,CASSRPGLRSYGYTF
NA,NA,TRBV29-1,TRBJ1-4,TGCAGCGTTTCAGATCAGGGGAATGAAAAACTGTTTTTT,CSVSDQGNEKLFF
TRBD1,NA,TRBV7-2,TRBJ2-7,TGTGCCAGCAGCTTAGGACAGGGTTTCTACGAGCAGTACTTC,CASSLGQGFYEQYF
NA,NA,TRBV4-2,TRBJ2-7,TGTGCCAGCAGCCAAGCCCTTACGAGGTACGAGCAGTACTTC,CASSQALTRYEQYF
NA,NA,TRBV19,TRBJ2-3,TGTGCCAGTAGTCTCTTAGAGGATACGCAGTATTTT,CASSLLEDTQYF
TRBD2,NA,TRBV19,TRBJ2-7,TGTGCCAGTAGTATAAGGAGCGGGGGCTCCTACGAGCAGTACTTC,CASSIRSGGSYEQYF
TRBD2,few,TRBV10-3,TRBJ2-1,TGTGCCATTCGGACTAGCGGGGCCTACAATGAGCAGTTCTTC,CAIRTSGAYNEQFF
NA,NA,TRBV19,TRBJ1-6,TGTGCCAGTAGTCCCGTTAATTCACCCCTCCACTTT,CASSPVNSPLHF
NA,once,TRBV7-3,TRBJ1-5,TGTGCCAGCAGCTTAGATGGGGGGGTCGATCAGCCCCAGCATTTT,CASSLDGGVDQPQHF
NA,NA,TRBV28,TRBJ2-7,TGTGCCAGCAGTTCCAGGCCCGAAGACGAGCAGTACTTC,CASSSRPEDEQYF
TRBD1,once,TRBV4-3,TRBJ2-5,TGCGCCAGCAGCCAAAATGGGGACAGGGTAGGGTGGGAGACCCAGTACTTC,CASSQNGDRVGWETQYF